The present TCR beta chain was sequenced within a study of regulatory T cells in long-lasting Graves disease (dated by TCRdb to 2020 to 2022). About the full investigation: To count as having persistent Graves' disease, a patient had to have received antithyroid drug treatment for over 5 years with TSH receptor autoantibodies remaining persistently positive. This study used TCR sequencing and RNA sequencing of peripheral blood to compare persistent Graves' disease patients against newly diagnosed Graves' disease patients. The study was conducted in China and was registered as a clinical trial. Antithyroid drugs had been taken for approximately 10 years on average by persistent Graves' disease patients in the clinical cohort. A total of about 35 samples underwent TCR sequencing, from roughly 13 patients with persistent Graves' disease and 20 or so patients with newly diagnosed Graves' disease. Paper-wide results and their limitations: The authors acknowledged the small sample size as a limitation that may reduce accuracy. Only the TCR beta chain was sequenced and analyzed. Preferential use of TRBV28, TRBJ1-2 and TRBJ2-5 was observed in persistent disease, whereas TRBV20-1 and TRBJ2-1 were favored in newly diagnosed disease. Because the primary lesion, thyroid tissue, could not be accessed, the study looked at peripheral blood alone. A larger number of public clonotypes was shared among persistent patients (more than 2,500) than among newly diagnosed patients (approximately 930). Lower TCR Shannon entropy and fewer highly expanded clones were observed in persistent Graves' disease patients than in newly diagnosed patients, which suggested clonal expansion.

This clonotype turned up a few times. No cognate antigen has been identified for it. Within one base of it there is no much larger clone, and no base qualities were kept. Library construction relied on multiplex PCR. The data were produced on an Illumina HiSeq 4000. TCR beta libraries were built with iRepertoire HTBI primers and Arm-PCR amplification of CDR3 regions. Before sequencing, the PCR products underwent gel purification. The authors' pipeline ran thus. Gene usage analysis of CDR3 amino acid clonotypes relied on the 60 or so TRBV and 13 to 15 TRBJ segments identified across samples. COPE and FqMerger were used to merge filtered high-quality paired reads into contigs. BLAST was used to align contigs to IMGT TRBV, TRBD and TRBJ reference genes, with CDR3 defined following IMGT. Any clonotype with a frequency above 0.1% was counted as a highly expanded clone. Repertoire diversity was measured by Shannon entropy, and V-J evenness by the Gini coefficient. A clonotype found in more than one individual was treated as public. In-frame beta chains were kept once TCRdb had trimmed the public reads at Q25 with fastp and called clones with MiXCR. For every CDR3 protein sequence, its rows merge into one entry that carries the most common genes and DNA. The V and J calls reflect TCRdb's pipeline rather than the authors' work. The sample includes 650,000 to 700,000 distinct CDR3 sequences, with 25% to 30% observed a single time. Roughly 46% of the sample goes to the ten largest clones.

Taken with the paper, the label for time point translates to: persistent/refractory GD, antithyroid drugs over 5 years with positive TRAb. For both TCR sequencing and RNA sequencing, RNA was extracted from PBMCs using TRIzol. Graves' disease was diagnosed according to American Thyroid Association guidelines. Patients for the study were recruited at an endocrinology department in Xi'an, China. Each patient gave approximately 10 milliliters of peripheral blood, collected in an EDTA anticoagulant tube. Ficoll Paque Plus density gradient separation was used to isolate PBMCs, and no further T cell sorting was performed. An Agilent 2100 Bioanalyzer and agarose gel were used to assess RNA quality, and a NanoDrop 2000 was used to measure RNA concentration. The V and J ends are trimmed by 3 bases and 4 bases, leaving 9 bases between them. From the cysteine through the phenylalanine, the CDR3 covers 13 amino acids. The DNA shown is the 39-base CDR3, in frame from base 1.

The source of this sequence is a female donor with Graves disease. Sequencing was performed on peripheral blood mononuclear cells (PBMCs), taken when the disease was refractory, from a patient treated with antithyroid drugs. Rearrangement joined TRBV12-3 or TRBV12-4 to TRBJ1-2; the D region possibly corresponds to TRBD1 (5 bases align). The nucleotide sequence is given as TGTGCCAGCAGTTTCGCGACAGCCTATGGCTACACCTTC. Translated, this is CASSFATAYGYTF.